These 24 T cell receptor beta chains share one sample of origin, sequenced in a study of T-cell reconstitution after alpha-beta-depleted transplantation in children. This sample's TCRbeta library carried unique molecular identifier barcodes. TCRdb reprocessed the PCR reads via MiXCR and lists one record per CDR3 protein. The sample shows around 960,000 distinct CDR3 sequences, about 29% of them seen only once. Sequences were derived from PBMCs, mostly from graft donor cells, sampled 360 days after TCRalphabeta/CD19-depleted stem cell transplant. The source is a boy in the first two years of life who had a stem cell transplant for SCID, so the T cells may come from the graft donor.

This clonotype was observed a handful of times. The rearrangement links TRBV6-5 to TRBJ2-3; D is perhaps TRBD1 (5 bases). This CDR3 spans 12 amino acids. Germline-derived CDR1 and CDR2 are MNHEY and SVGAGI. Trimming cost V 8 bases and J 2 bases, with 8 bases left between them. The chain's CDR3 is CASRQSTDTQYF. CDR3 coding DNA: TGTGCCAGCCGACAGTCCACAGATACGCAGTATTTT.

This clonotype came up a few times. This chain links TRBV9 with TRBJ2-3, with D unclear. Per the germline V gene, CDR1 is SGDLS and CDR2 is YYNGEE. Trimming shortened V by 0 bases and J by 0 bases, and 5 bases separated the two germline ends. The CDR3 has 14 residues. The DNA for the CDR3 is TGTGCCAGCAGCGTAGCGCACAGCACAGATACGCAGTATTTT. Protein product: CASSVAHSTDTQYF.

The chain has TRBV29-1 and TRBJ2-1, with 10 nucleotides matching TRBD2. Germline V lookup: CDR1 SQVTM, CDR2 ANQGSEA. The CDR3 spans 15 residues. The V and J ends lost 8 bases and 4 bases, in that order; junction bases with no gene match: 11. CDR3 DNA sequence: TGCAGCATGCGGACTAGCGGAGGGGGGTACAATGAGCAGTTCTTC. Its protein product is CSMRTSGGGYNEQFF.

The chain combines TRBV28 with TRBJ1-5; D call uncertain. Trimming removed 2 bases from V and 6 bases from J, with 11 bases in between. The CDR3 extends over 14 amino acids. CDR1 and CDR2 from the germline V gene are MDHEN and SYDVKM. The CDR3 loop is CASSLRRRGQPQHF. The CDR3 DNA reads TGTGCCAGCAGTTTAAGGCGCCGAGGTCAGCCCCAGCATTTT.

The sample holds a few counts of this clonotype. The rearrangement joins TRBV12-3 or TRBV12-4 to TRBJ2-5; the match to TRBD1 covers 7 bases. The CDR3 has 15 amino acids. V dropped 5 bases and J dropped 4; count of bases not matched to a gene: 10. The CDR3 protein is CASSLRQGGGETQYF. CDR3 DNA sequence: TGTGCCAGCAGTCTCAGACAGGGCGGAGGAGAGACCCAGTACTTC.

This clonotype turned up a few times. The chain employs TRBV20-1 and TRBJ2-3; weak D call: TRBD1 (6 bases). CDR3 length: 14 residues. Trimming removed 4 bases at V and 0 bases at J, with 11 bases between. The germline V gene encodes CDR1 DFQATT and CDR2 SNEGSKA (reference sequence). The DNA of the CDR3 is TGCAGTGCTAAAAGGACAGTTAGCACAGATACGCAGTATTTT. It encodes CSAKRTVSTDTQYF.

The chain recombines TRBV9 with TRBJ2-1; no clear D gene. This CDR3 contains 15 residues. Deletions cut 2 bases from V and 1 base from J, with 10 bases between. Germline-derived CDR1 and CDR2 are SGDLS and YYNGEE. CDR3 DNA: TGTGCCAGCAGCGTTGACTCGGCATCCTACAATGAGCAGTTCTTC. Its translation is CASSVDSASYNEQFF. Combining the CDR3 with reference TRBV9 and TRBJ2-1 gives the whole variable domain DSGVTQTPKHLITATGQRVTLRCSPRSGDLSVYWYQQSLDQGLQFLIQYYNGEERAKGNILERFSAQQFPDLHSELNLSSLELGDSALYFCASSVDSASYNEQFFGPGTRLTVL.

The chain couples TRBV4-3 to TRBJ2-7; D ambiguous. The V gene's germline CDR1 is LGHNA and CDR2 YSLEER. The CDR3 is made up of 13 amino acids. Trimming took off 0 bases at V and 6 bases at J, with 9 bases between the two ends. In DNA, the CDR3 is TGCGCCAGCAGCCAAGATTTGATGGTCGAGCAGTACTTC. It yields the protein CASSQDLMVEQYF.

This clonotype was found a few times. The chain links TRBV15 to TRBJ1-1; no definite D call. This CDR3 is built from 13 residues. Trimming took 3 bases from V and 6 from J, leaving 11 bases between them. Germline CDR1 and CDR2: LNHNV and YYDKDF (reference sequence). CDR3 in amino acids: CATSSRDGAEAFF. DNA of the CDR3: TGTGCCACCAGCAGTCGCGACGGCGCTGAAGCTTTCTTT.

This clonotype was detected a few times. J is TRBJ2-7 and V is TRBV4-3, with D perhaps given as TRBD1 or TRBD2 (5 bases each). The V end lost 3 bases, the J end lost 3 bases, and 18 bases lay between the germline ends. In germline, CDR1 is LGHNA, CDR2 YSLEER. The CDR3 covers 16 residues. In nucleotides, the CDR3 is TGCGCCAGCAGCCAGGTTCCGGGACCTCCTGACTACGAGCAGTACTTC. It yields the protein CASSQVPGPPDYEQYF.

This chain links TRBV27 with TRBJ2-3, with D maybe TRBD2 (6 bases). The CDR3 length is 15 residues. From germline, CDR1 is MNHEY and CDR2 SMNVEV (reference sequence). The V and J ends lost 3 bases and 7 bases respectively, with 17 bases between them. The CDR3 coding sequence is TGTGCCAGCAGTTTCGCGGGACGAAGTGTATATACGCAGTATTTT. Translation: CASSFAGRSVYTQYF.

The genes are TRBV4-2 and TRBJ1-2; 10 bases are a match to TRBD1. V was clipped by 0 bases and J by 8 bases; unmatched bases: 15. This CDR3 is 18 amino acids long. Per the germline V gene, CDR1 is LGHNA and CDR2 is YNFKEQ. The CDR3 reads CASSQEFGSGTGVVGYTF. DNA of the CDR3: TGTGCCAGCAGCCAAGAGTTCGGATCCGGGACAGGGGTCGTAGGCTACACCTTC.

Here the CDR3 DNA reads TGCAGTGCTAGAGATGGGACCATACGCTACGAGCAGTACTTC. Protein sequence: CSARDGTIRYEQYF. This chain joins TRBV20-1 and TRBJ2-7, with D tentatively TRBD1 or TRBD2 (5 bases each). Germline V gene sequence: CDR1 DFQATT, CDR2 SNEGSKA (reference sequence). The germline V and J ends were trimmed by 0 bases and 3 bases, with 12 bases remaining between them. This CDR3 has 14 residues.

The chain recombines TRBV7-9 with TRBJ1-1, with D possibly TRBD1 on 5 matching bases. CDR3 length: 16 residues. Germline CDR1 and CDR2: SEHNR and FQNEAQ (reference sequence). Trimming left V 5 bases short and J 3 bases short, with 19 bases between. CDR3 nucleotides: TGTGCCAGCAGCCCCCGGGACCCGGGCGGATACACTGAAGCTTTCTTT. Its translation: CASSPRDPGGYTEAFF.

This clonotype has more than one count but fewer than ten. The CDR3 DNA sequence: TGTGCCAGCAGTTCAGGGACCTACCAAGCGGAGACCCAGTACTTC. Translated, it gives CASSSGTYQAETQYF. The chain carries TRBV12-3 or TRBV12-4 and TRBJ2-5; the D gene could be TRBD1 or TRBD2 (5 bases each). V lost 4 bases and J 5 bases, leaving 17 bases between the germline ends. This CDR3 region has 15 residues.

In this sample, this clonotype turned up a few times. The chain has TRBV7-6 and TRBJ2-7; 8 bases align to TRBD2. J was trimmed by 2 bases and V by 1 base; bases with no gene match: 1. Germline V CDR1 and CDR2: SGHVS, FNYEAQ. This CDR3 is 14 amino acids long. This chain's CDR3 is CASSLGSGAYEQYF. The CDR3 coding sequence is TGTGCCAGCAGCTTAGGTAGCGGGGCCTACGAGCAGTACTTC.

This clonotype was found a few times. The rearrangement uses TRBV6-1 and TRBJ2-2; maybe TRBD1 (6 bases). The CDR3 is 14 amino acids. The V gene's germline CDR1 is MNHNS and CDR2 SASEGT. V was pared by 7 bases and J by 5 bases, with 14 bases between. As DNA, the CDR3 is TGTGCCAGCACCCCGGACAGATGGACCGGGGAGCTGTTTTTT. It is translated as CASTPDRWTGELFF.

The chain joins TRBV7-3 to TRBJ2-1; D tentatively fits TRBD1 or TRBD2 (5 bases each). The V and J ends lost 5 bases and 8 bases respectively, with 19 bases between them. The CDR3 contains 15 residues. Looked up from germline, CDR1 is SGHTA and CDR2 is FQGTGA. CDR3 sequence: CASSPVGARGDEQFF. The CDR3 DNA sequence: TGTGCCAGCAGCCCGGTAGGGGCGAGGGGCGATGAGCAGTTCTTC.

This clonotype appeared a few times. The chain has TRBV12-3 or TRBV12-4 and TRBJ2-1, with D perhaps TRBD1 or TRBD2 (5 bases each). The CDR3 length is 13 residues. Trimming stripped 5 bases from V and 10 bases from J, with 15 bases between. CDR3 bases: TGTGCCAGCAGTCCGACGGGGCCTCTCGAGCAGTTCTTC. It yields the protein CASSPTGPLEQFF.

This clonotype was counted between two and nine times. In DNA form, the CDR3 reads TGCAGTGCTAGACTAACAGCTTCCGTAGCAGATACGCAGTATTTT. Encoded protein: CSARLTASVADTQYF. The rearrangement uses TRBV20-1 and TRBJ2-3; D call uncertain. Germline V gene sequence: CDR1 DFQATT, CDR2 SNEGSKA (reference sequence). The V end lost 2 bases, the J end lost 4 bases, and 16 bases lay between the germline ends. The CDR3 loop spans 15 amino acids.

The table lists this clonotype with a few counts. The chain carries TRBV4-3 and TRBJ1-2; the D is unclear. Trimming removed 3 bases from V and 8 bases from J, with 16 bases in between. The germline CDR1 and CDR2 sequences are LGHNA and YSLEER. CDR3 size: 14 residues. CDR3 protein: CASSHLVHGQGYTF. In DNA, the CDR3 is TGCGCCAGCAGCCATTTGGTCCACGGCCAGGGCTACACCTTC.

The CDR3 reads CASSLKLVRDRKGELFF. The CDR3 DNA reads TGTGCCAGCAGCTTAAAGTTGGTCCGGGACAGGAAAGGGGAGCTGTTTTTT. V gene TRBV7-3 combines with J gene TRBJ2-2, with 8 bases identical to TRBD1. The CDR3 covers 17 residues. Germline loops: CDR1 SGHTA, CDR2 FQGTGA. The V gene end was trimmed by 1 base and the J gene end by 8 bases; junction bases not matched to a gene: 12.

The table lists this clonotype with a few counts. The DNA of the CDR3 is TGTGCCAGCAGCCCCATTCGAAGTTCCGGGACAGGGAAGATGAACACTGAAGCTTTCTTT. It encodes CASSPIRSSGTGKMNTEAFF. This sequence joins TRBV12-3 or TRBV12-4 and TRBJ1-1, with 9 bases that match TRBD1. The junction had 20 bases not matched to a gene; V was cut back by 6 bases and J by 0 bases. The CDR3 runs to 20 residues.

This clonotype has only a few counts. This chain links TRBV5-1 with TRBJ2-5; 8 bases agree with TRBD2. CDR1 is SGHRS, CDR2 YFSETQ, per germline. This CDR3 has 13 residues. With 5 bases clipped from V and 4 bases from J, the junction kept 4 bases outside the gene matches. CDR3 protein: CASRPAGGETQYF. In nucleotides, the CDR3 is TGCGCCAGCAGGCCGGCGGGGGGAGAGACCCAGTACTTC.